These T cell receptor beta chains were read from a single sample in a study of cytomegalovirus exposure and HLA in healthy donors. Measured with immunoSEQ multiplex PCR; TCRdb has only the in-frame clones, and not every one. The sample holds more than 55,000 clones, roughly 74% seen once. Sequenced material: PBMCs. Every receptor here comes from a woman between 55 and 75 years old in good health and CMV-seropositive. The CDR3 runs from the conserved cysteine through the conserved F or W. Each record gives: V gene, J gene, clone size, CDR3 protein. The listing skips clone size in some rows; elsewhere it reads once, few, many or a size class.

v_call: TRBV7-7; j_call: TRBJ2-5; clone_size: .; cdr3_aa: CASSRTSNGETQYF
v_call: TRBV19; j_call: TRBJ1-6; clone_size: once; cdr3_aa: CASSPGTDYNSPLHF
v_call: TRBV28; j_call: TRBJ2-7; clone_size: .; cdr3_aa: CASSSPSGRTYEQYF
v_call: TRBV7-9; j_call: TRBJ1-1; clone_size: .; cdr3_aa: CASSPGQGLKAFF
v_call: TRBV6-6; j_call: TRBJ1-1; clone_size: .; cdr3_aa: CASSSRGGTEAFF
v_call: TRBV20-1; j_call: TRBJ1-1; clone_size: few; cdr3_aa: CSARGRSEAFF
v_call: TRBV5-1; j_call: TRBJ1-5; clone_size: few; cdr3_aa: CASSLAGGRQPQHF
v_call: TRBV10-3; j_call: TRBJ1-1; clone_size: .; cdr3_aa: CAISGSENTEAFF
v_call: TRBV27; j_call: TRBJ1-1; clone_size: .; cdr3_aa: CASSWDSRGAEAFF
v_call: TRBV27; j_call: TRBJ1-1; clone_size: .; cdr3_aa: CASKPVGANTEAFF
v_call: TRBV7-2; j_call: TRBJ2-1; clone_size: .; cdr3_aa: CASSLMAGGPFF
v_call: TRBV30; j_call: TRBJ1-1; clone_size: .; cdr3_aa: CAWSRTGGMNTEAFF
v_call: TRBV5-1; j_call: TRBJ2-5; clone_size: once; cdr3_aa: CASRFPGQQQETQYF
v_call: TRBV4-1; j_call: TRBJ2-3; clone_size: .; cdr3_aa: CASSQGIGQGPDTQYF
v_call: TRBV29-1; j_call: TRBJ2-3; clone_size: few; cdr3_aa: CSVVLKQPRGITDTQYF
v_call: TRBV5-1; j_call: TRBJ1-2; clone_size: .; cdr3_aa: CASSLVGQGFGYTF
v_call: TRBV5-1; j_call: TRBJ1-1; clone_size: once; cdr3_aa: CASSFGRTEAFF
v_call: TRBV5-1; j_call: TRBJ2-1; clone_size: .; cdr3_aa: CASSLGTQGNIYNEQFF
v_call: TRBV5-1; j_call: TRBJ2-6; clone_size: .; cdr3_aa: CASSFTAGVGANVLTF
v_call: TRBV5-1; j_call: TRBJ2-7; clone_size: .; cdr3_aa: CASSSRQGDHEQYF
v_call: TRBV5-1; j_call: TRBJ1-2; clone_size: few; cdr3_aa: CASSFGDSYGYTF
v_call: TRBV7-9; j_call: TRBJ1-6; clone_size: many; cdr3_aa: CASSLGSLNSPLHF
v_call: TRBV21-1; j_call: TRBJ1-5; clone_size: once; cdr3_aa: CASSSPDGQGGGQPQHF
v_call: TRBV5-1; j_call: TRBJ1-1; clone_size: .; cdr3_aa: CASSFHHRGTEAFF
v_call: TRBV29-1; j_call: TRBJ2-5; clone_size: .; cdr3_aa: CSVDWLAEYQETQYF
v_call: TRBV6-6; j_call: TRBJ2-7; clone_size: few; cdr3_aa: CATTPPSATYEQYF
v_call: TRBV2; j_call: TRBJ1-2; clone_size: .; cdr3_aa: CASSITGEGYTF
v_call: TRBV5-4; j_call: TRBJ2-3; clone_size: .; cdr3_aa: CASSELHTQYF
v_call: TRBV29-1; j_call: TRBJ2-2; clone_size: .; cdr3_aa: CSVRAGPNTGELFF
v_call: TRBV14; j_call: TRBJ1-6; clone_size: .; cdr3_aa: CASSQDLDRGYSPLHF
v_call: TRBV29-1; j_call: TRBJ1-5; clone_size: .; cdr3_aa: CSVEDGEVWHF
v_call: TRBV19; j_call: TRBJ1-5; clone_size: .; cdr3_aa: CASSIRGQGGQPQHF
v_call: TRBV4-1; j_call: TRBJ2-3; clone_size: .; cdr3_aa: CASSQDPTGVSTDTQYF
v_call: TRBV5-1; j_call: TRBJ1-2; clone_size: .; cdr3_aa: CASSLEAGYGYTF
v_call: TRBV19; j_call: TRBJ1-2; clone_size: .; cdr3_aa: CASTFVWDGGDVDGYTF
v_call: TRBV9; j_call: TRBJ2-1; clone_size: .; cdr3_aa: CASSSSSGTSSEQFF
v_call: TRBV9; j_call: TRBJ1-2; clone_size: .; cdr3_aa: CASSVEYGGYTF
v_call: TRBV4-2; j_call: TRBJ1-3; clone_size: once; cdr3_aa: CASSPTGAGNTIYF
v_call: TRBV5-1; j_call: TRBJ2-1; clone_size: .; cdr3_aa: CASSLVSGGAVDEQFF
v_call: TRBV5-8; j_call: TRBJ2-1; clone_size: .; cdr3_aa: CASSTGLATSNEQFF
v_call: TRBV5-6; j_call: TRBJ1-2; clone_size: .; cdr3_aa: CASSTDSYGYTF
v_call: TRBV2; j_call: TRBJ2-1; clone_size: few; cdr3_aa: CASSEGTGVYNEQFF
v_call: TRBV29-1; j_call: TRBJ2-7; clone_size: .; cdr3_aa: CSVEGDYYEQYF
v_call: TRBV27; j_call: TRBJ2-3; clone_size: once; cdr3_aa: CASSHDRVGTDTQYF
v_call: TRBV5-4; j_call: TRBJ2-7; clone_size: .; cdr3_aa: CASSPTGGKSYEQYF
v_call: TRBV7-3; j_call: TRBJ2-5; clone_size: .; cdr3_aa: CASSYGGGQETQYF
v_call: TRBV4-2; j_call: TRBJ1-4; clone_size: .; cdr3_aa: CASSPRGLGEKLFF
v_call: TRBV18; j_call: TRBJ1-1; clone_size: once; cdr3_aa: CASSPPGQGNTEAFF
v_call: TRBV6-5; j_call: TRBJ2-5; clone_size: .; cdr3_aa: CASGWGGVEETQYF
v_call: TRBV12-5; j_call: TRBJ2-7; clone_size: .; cdr3_aa: CASGRTVEQYF
v_call: TRBV4-2; j_call: TRBJ2-1; clone_size: .; cdr3_aa: CASRPFGGDNEQFF
v_call: TRBV7-9; j_call: TRBJ2-2; clone_size: .; cdr3_aa: CASSQQGFSGELFF
v_call: TRBV11-3; j_call: TRBJ1-1; clone_size: .; cdr3_aa: CASSRQGASNTEAFF
v_call: TRBV27; j_call: TRBJ2-2; clone_size: .; cdr3_aa: CASSLGPGTGELFF
v_call: TRBV2; j_call: TRBJ1-5; clone_size: .; cdr3_aa: CASSEQALNQPQHF
v_call: TRBV11-3; j_call: TRBJ2-5; clone_size: .; cdr3_aa: CASSTHHKETQYF
v_call: TRBV2; j_call: TRBJ1-2; clone_size: .; cdr3_aa: CASFPDGTVRGYTF
v_call: TRBV10-3; j_call: TRBJ2-3; clone_size: .; cdr3_aa: CAISESIAGVEDTQYF